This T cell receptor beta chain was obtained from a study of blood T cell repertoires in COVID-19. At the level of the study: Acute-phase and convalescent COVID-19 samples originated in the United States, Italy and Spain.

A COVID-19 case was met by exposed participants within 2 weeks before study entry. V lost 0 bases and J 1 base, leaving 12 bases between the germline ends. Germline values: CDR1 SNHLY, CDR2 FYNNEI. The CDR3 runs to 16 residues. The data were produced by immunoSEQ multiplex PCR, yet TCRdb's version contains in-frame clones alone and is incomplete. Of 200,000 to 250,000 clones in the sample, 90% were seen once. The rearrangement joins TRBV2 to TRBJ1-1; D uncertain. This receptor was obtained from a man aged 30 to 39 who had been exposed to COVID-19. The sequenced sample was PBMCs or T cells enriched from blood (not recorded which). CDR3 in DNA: TGTGCCAGCAGTGAAGCGGACGAGGGCTGGAACACTGAAGCTTTCTTT. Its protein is CASSEADEGWNTEAFF.